The present entry profiles one TCR beta chain with its context. This clone was detected only once. Its antigen specificity is not known. No quality values exist for individual bases; no much larger clone is one base distant. Based on the germline V gene, the CDR1 and CDR2 sequences are MNHNS and SASEGT. Here V drops 0 bases and J drops 1 base, and the junction holds 11 bases not matched to any gene. The CDR3 covers 18 residues, taking in both the cysteine and the phenylalanine. The CDR3 DNA has 54 bases and is translated from base 1. The sample is drawn from a study of cytomegalovirus exposure and HLA in healthy donors (dated by TCRdb to the late 2010s). Regarding the complete study: According to an earlier analysis of a few hundred of the donors, about 179 million T cells yielded 100 million or so unique TCR beta sequences and 276 Gb of sequence data. Roughly 300 gigabases of sequencing data and 75 million to 85 million unique TCR sequences made up an early release that covered roughly 670 HLA-typed donors. Among the roughly 380 genotyped donors, 81% belonged to the genetic ancestry cluster associated with self-reported Caucasian donors. The study aimed to test whether signatures of past pathogen exposure could be identified by cataloging public T cell receptors. Using immunosequencing, the study profiled T cell repertoires from fewer than 700 subjects and related those repertoires to cytomegalovirus serostatus. In addition to the first cohort of 650 to 750 subjects, a separate validation cohort of 100 to 150 different subjects was used. The study combined high-throughput TCR immunosequencing, statistical association of individual TCRs with disease status, and machine learning to predict cytomegalovirus infection status. A later analysis re-analyzed previously published TCR beta repertoires from 650 to 800 donors and added high-resolution HLA genotyping to study TCR occurrence patterns. Rather than drawing on any new phenotypic data, the later analysis identified candidate immune exposures from TCR beta sequences and the way those sequences occurred across donors. To decide whether each TCR beta V gene segment behaved as functional or pseudogenic, an earlier analysis of approximately 620 of the donors relied on high-throughput TCR beta sequencing. Alongside the repertoire data, information on donor age, sex, ethnicity and CMV serostatus was compiled. In a later genetic analysis, genome-wide SNP genotypes for about 60% of the 666 donors were used, and that subset was treated as a discovery cohort. All discovery cohort repertoires had been generated on a single sequencing platform. HLA typing covered class I and class II loci at four-digit resolution. The number of donors typed differed by locus, with roughly 620-640 for A, B, C, DRB1 and DQB1, 522 for DQA1, about 610 for DPA1, and around 430 for DPB1. About five DR-DQ haplotypes were handled as single units for association and clustering because linkage in the cohort was strong. Among roughly 400 genotyped donors of the cohort, an average of approximately 230,000 unique TCR beta nucleotide sequences were sequenced per donor, approximately 20% of them non-productive. Broad study findings and their caveats: A later genetic analysis associated a missense DCLRE1C variant with V-gene and J-gene trimming of TCR beta chains, and an independent cohort replicated the association. Three of the identified cytomegalovirus-associated TCR beta chains were confirmed in vitro to be specific for cytomegalovirus antigens. Most TCR sequences were seen in very few donors, while some public TCRs were found in many individuals. In this cohort, only TCR beta chains were sequenced, and detectable features were limited by the absence of alpha or paired-chain data. For the cohort, immune exposure information was limited to CMV serostatus. Most CMV-associated TCR beta chains appeared to be HLA-restricted in a later analysis, and the HLA associations seemed to be driven largely by CMV exposure. Compared with equally common non-associated chains, HLA-associated TCR beta chains in a later analysis were more clonally expanded and had lower generation probabilities. In a later analysis, about 16,000 TCR beta sequences were associated with specific HLA alleles at a false discovery rate of 0.05. The sequencing pipeline was judged likely to have produced a cluster of highly shared sequence variants as a technical artifact. In a later analysis, several top co-occurrence clusters were reported to appear linked to parvovirus B19, influenza, CMV and Epstein-Barr virus. Because counts were too low, about 18 rarely observed V segments, including chromosome 9 orphons, were left out of the earlier analysis of some 640 of the donors. A further reported finding was that TCR beta sequences accurately predicted the HLA-A and HLA-B alleles for most subjects in the first cohort. Assigning TCR associations to individual alleles was difficult when HLA alleles, especially DR and DQ, strongly co-occurred. In a later analysis, TCR association rates were found to vary across HLA loci, with the most associated TCRs seen for DRB1 alleles and the fewest for HLA-C alleles. The authors suggested that the approach could potentially be generalized to other disease states and immunological phenotypes. In the study, approximately 160 TCR beta chains were listed as associated with cytomegalovirus. In an earlier analysis of over 550 of the donors, most TCR beta V segments were observed in productive rearrangements about 90% or about 30% of the time, broadly matching IMGT annotations. In a later genetic analysis, fewer N-insertions in productive TCRs were reported among donors in an Asian-associated ancestry cluster than the 666-donor mean. Some IMGT-functional V segments, including TRBV6-2 and TRBV6-3, could not be told apart with the 87-base-pair reads, so those segments were excluded. Correlated functional status among segregating V segments might reflect linkage disequilibrium, but an unknown experimental factor could not be ruled out. Because HLA typing was unavailable for some donors at each locus, only the typed subset was used in association tests. Cytomegalovirus status was reported to be diagnosed by the classifier with high specificity and sensitivity in both the original and validation cohorts. Presence/absence analyses assumed roughly uniform sequencing depth across donors, an assumption that may not hold.

The cohort was made up of approximately 670 healthy bone marrow donors. At the time of sampling, every cohort member was nominally healthy, though immune exposures that went unrecorded were likely present. The donor tested CMV seronegative and was one of the 352 seronegative cohort members. A peripheral blood sample was provided by each donor, and peripheral blood mononuclear cells were used for TCR beta sequencing. The Qiagen DNeasy Blood Extraction Kit was used to extract genomic DNA from the blood cell samples. Receptor libraries were prepared by the immunoSEQ multiplex PCR assay. A mixture of 60 forward primers for TCR Vbeta segments and 13 reverse primers for TCR Jbeta segments was used in the multiplex PCR. The CDR3 region of rearranged TCR beta genes was amplified from genomic DNA with a multiplex PCR assay. Amplified TCR beta libraries were sequenced as 87-base-pair reads on the Illumina HiSeq System. On the study's bioinformatics: In a later analysis, tens of millions of unique TCR beta chains were counted across the 690 or so repertoires, and roughly 11 million of these chains were shared by at least two donors. Raw reads were error-corrected and collapsed into unique sequences by a nearest-neighbor algorithm in which closely related sequences were merged to remove PCR and sequencing errors. V, D and J gene segments were assigned by aligning CDR3 sequences to IMGT reference sequences. For a sequence to be retained, a match of at least six nucleotides to both a V gene segment and a J gene segment was required. Rearrangements were classified as productive when the CDR3 lacked stop codons and remained in frame with V and J, and all other rearrangements were classified as non-productive. Following IMGT convention, CDR3 was defined as the stretch from the second conserved V-encoded cysteine up to the conserved J-encoded phenylalanine. The earlier analysis of approximately 500 of the donors excluded sequences that lacked an unambiguous match to a single V gene segment. An earlier analysis of several hundred of the donors called V segments functional above 56.7% productive rearrangements and segregating when the between-donor standard deviation exceeded 5%. A statistical classification framework was built to diagnose cytomegalovirus status from the catalog of TCR beta chain sequences. In a later analysis, TCR nucleotide sequences were compared against IMGT/GENE-DB human TR gene sequences so that V and J genes could be assigned. The TCRdist pipeline was used in a later analysis to assign CDR3 sequences and most-parsimonious VDJ recombination scenarios. In a later analysis, each TCR beta chain was defined by its CDR3 amino acid sequence together with its V-gene family, and reads without a unique V-gene family were excluded. To address suspected cross-contamination and a sequencing artifact, a later analysis removed several hundred highly shared, low-generation-probability nucleotide sequences. In a later analysis, a clonal expansion index for each public chain was calculated from normalized within-repertoire ranks of inferred template counts. In a later analysis, generation probabilities were computed with a VDJ recombination model fitted to out-of-frame rearrangements, and the resulting probabilities were checked against IGoR. In a later analysis, TCR-TCR, TCR-HLA and TCR-CMV co-occurrence was scored with hypergeometric tests, and a repertoire-size bias correction was applied to TCR pairs. In a later analysis, false discovery rates were estimated by permuting HLA or CMV assignments 20 times. A later analysis grouped co-occurring TCRs with DBSCAN, adding TCRdist sequence similarity when clustering within HLA-allele-positive subsets. For co-occurrence clustering, repertoires with fewer than 30,000 or more than 120,000 public chains were excluded, along with four to six repertoires with anomalous nucleotide sharing. The clones in this table, taken by TCRdb from immuneACCESS, are in-frame only. Not every clone is retained; where verified, under half of the shortfall comes from an unresolved V gene, and the cause of the rest is unknown. V, J and clone size derive from that table, while D and trimming were established from the DNA sequence. For this sample there are hundreds of thousands of clones; around 84% appear just once. Of the sample, about 0.22% is held by the ten largest clones.

The sequenced sample consisted of PBMCs. The V and J genes are TRBV6-1 and TRBJ2-5, and TRBD1 aligns with 7 junction nucleotides. This TCR was recovered from a girl aged 2-9 years in good health and CMV-seronegative. The sequenced DNA: TGTGCCAGCAGTGAAGCGATGATGACAGGGACCATCCAAGAGACCCAGTACTTC. The translation is CASSEAMMTGTIQETQYF.